This is a list of T cell receptor beta chains from one sample in a study of OX40 agonist ivuxolimab in advanced cancers. TCRdb's table, derived via immunoSEQ multiplex PCR, lists solely in-frame clones and lacks some. The sample carries 10,000 to 15,000 clones, about two thirds recorded once. This sample comprised CD4+ or CD8+ T cells sorted from blood, obtained in a trial of the OX40 agonist ivuxolimab. These receptors originate from an adult with an advanced solid tumor such as melanoma, head and neck, liver or kidney cancer. CDR3s include the opening cysteine and the closing phenylalanine or tryptophan. The D gene is left open where the match is weak. Size tells how often a clone was seen (once, few, many) or the class of an expanded clone, and some rows leave it out.

>TRBV14|.|.|TRBJ2-7|12
CASSQEGDEQYF
TGTGCCAGCAGCCAAGAGGGGGACGAGCAGTACTTC
>TRBV28|TRBD1|few|TRBJ2-7|15
CASSLSPGQNYEQYF
TGTGCCAGCAGTCTATCCCCGGGACAGAACTACGAGCAGTACTTC
>TRBV28|.|.|TRBJ1-2|13
CAIPGGGNYGYTF
TGTGCCATCCCGGGGGGCGGAAACTATGGCTACACCTTC
>TRBV11-3|.|.|TRBJ1-3|17
CASSPGSAGRRGNTIYF
TGTGCCAGCAGCCCCGGGTCGGCCGGGCGGAGAGGAAACACCATATATTTT
>TRBV6-6|.|.|TRBJ2-1|13
CASSYSGLRSQFF
TGTGCCAGCAGTTACTCGGGGCTGCGCTCTCAGTTCTTC
>TRBV11-3|.|.|TRBJ2-5|17
CASSSRRGQGIRETQYF
TGTGCCAGCAGCTCTCGACGGGGGCAAGGGATCAGGGAGACCCAGTACTTC
>TRBV5-4|.|.|TRBJ2-4|15
CASSSLGTGKNIQYF
TGTGCCAGCAGCTCCCTCGGGACGGGAAAAAACATTCAGTACTTC
>TRBV5-1|TRBD2|.|TRBJ2-3|14
CASRPREETDTQYF
TGCGCCAGCAGACCCCGGGAGGAGACAGATACGCAGTATTTT
>TRBV4-2|.|few|TRBJ2-6|16
CASSQDTGSGANVLTF
TGTGCCAGCAGCCAGGACACAGGCTCTGGGGCCAACGTCCTGACTTTC
>TRBV13|.|few|TRBJ2-7|14
CASSFEGASYEQYF
TGTGCCAGCAGCTTCGAAGGGGCCTCCTACGAGCAGTACTTC
>TRBV7-2|.|.|TRBJ2-5|14
CASSSTNAQETQYF
TGTGCCAGCAGCTCAACAAACGCCCAAGAGACCCAGTACTTC
>TRBV30|.|.|TRBJ2-7|13
CAWSILRGDEQYF
TGTGCCTGGAGTATCCTCCGTGGGGACGAGCAGTACTTC
>TRBV30|TRBD2|.|TRBJ2-2|15
CAWSAGTTNTGELFF
TGTGCCTGGAGTGCCGGGACTACGAACACCGGGGAGCTGTTTTTT
>TRBV28|.|.|TRBJ2-1|11
CASSLNSEQFF
TGTGCCAGCAGTTTAAATAGTGAGCAGTTCTTC
>TRBV2|.|.|TRBJ1-1|14
CASSPGQLNTEAFF
TGTGCCAGCAGCCCGGGACAACTGAACACTGAAGCTTTCTTT
>TRBV7-2|.|.|TRBJ1-3|14
CASSSLTGRNTIYF
TGTGCCAGCAGCTCCCTCACTGGGAGAAACACCATATATTTT
>TRBV27|TRBD1|.|TRBJ1-2|13
CASKPTGGEGYTF
TGTGCCAGCAAGCCCACAGGGGGGGAGGGCTACACCTTC
>TRBV6-1|.|.|TRBJ1-1|14
CASSRGPENTEAFF
TGCGCCAGCAGTAGGGGCCCGGAGAACACTGAAGCTTTCTTT
>TRBV13|.|.|TRBJ1-1|15
CASSLGQMAATEAFF
TGTGCCAGCAGCTTAGGCCAAATGGCAGCCACTGAAGCTTTCTTT
>TRBV7-9|.|once|TRBJ2-1|12
CASRSGADEQFF
TGTGCCAGCAGGTCAGGGGCCGATGAGCAGTTCTTC
>TRBV5-4|TRBD1|.|TRBJ2-7|15
CASSLTGTGAYEQCF
TGTGCCAGCAGCTTGACCGGGACAGGAGCCTACGAGCAGTGCTTC
>TRBV6-5|.|.|TRBJ1-5|14
CASSEFGVGLSQHF
TGTGCCAGCAGTGAGTTCGGGGTGGGGTTGTCCCAGCATTTT
>TRBV6-5|.|.|TRBJ1-5|14
CASNTDSPNQPQHF
TGTGCCAGCAATACCGACTCCCCTAATCAGCCCCAGCATTTT
>TRBV19|.|.|TRBJ2-1|15
CASSILDEGSNEQFF
TGTGCCAGTAGTATTTTGGACGAAGGGTCCAATGAGCAGTTCTTC
>TRBV6-5|.|.|TRBJ1-6|13
CASSDRGDSPLHF
TGTGCCAGCAGTGATAGAGGGGATTCACCCCTCCACTTT
>TRBV30|.|.|TRBJ2-7|12
CAWSPGDYEQYF
TGTGCCTGGAGTCCCGGAGACTACGAGCAGTACTTC
>TRBV10-2|TRBD2|few|TRBJ2-7|17
CASSDPGGRSTSYEQYF
TGCGCCAGCAGTGACCCGGGGGGGCGGAGTACGTCCTACGAGCAGTACTTC
>TRBV7-9|.|.|TRBJ2-1|13
CASSLVGGYEQFF
TGTGCCAGCAGCCTGGTAGGGGGTTATGAGCAGTTCTTC